These T cell receptor beta chains were read from a single sample in a study of regulatory T cells. TCRdb's copy holds only in-frame clones and misses some; the assay was immunoSEQ multiplex PCR. The data show about 23,000 clones, about 88% seen once. The specimen was conventional CD4+ T cells sorted from blood. The receptor set was obtained from a child aged 5 to 17 with CD3G deficiency. Both conserved end residues are part of each CDR3. A D gene is named only where the DNA matches it firmly. For some rows the clone size is stated as once, few or many, or as a class when expanded; others skip it.

TRBJ2-7 TRBD2 TRBV5-5 15 . CASSLRAGVSYEQYF TGTGCCAGCAGCTTGAGGGCGGGAGTCTCCTACGAGCAGTACTTC
TRBJ2-3 . TRBV5-1 15 . CASSADGSSENTQYF TGCGCCAGCAGCGCGGACGGGAGCTCGGAGAATACGCAGTATTTT
TRBJ1-5 TRBD1 TRBV6-1 15 . CASSAGQGGNQPQHF TGTGCCAGCAGTGCGGGACAGGGCGGCAATCAGCCCCAGCATTTT
TRBJ2-3 . TRBV10-3 12 . CAISEVGDTQYF TGTGCCATCAGTGAAGTCGGAGATACGCAGTATTTT
TRBJ2-7 TRBD1 TRBV7-9 14 . CASSLGTGRHEQYF TGTGCCAGCAGCTTAGGGACAGGGAGGCACGAGCAGTACTTC
TRBJ2-7 . TRBV11-2 15 . CASSLDRRKSYEQYF TGTGCCAGCAGCTTAGACCGGCGGAAATCCTACGAGCAGTACTTC
TRBJ2-3 TRBD2 TRBV28 14 . CASSLAGAVDTQYF TGTGCCAGCAGTTTGGCGGGAGCGGTAGATACGCAGTATTTT
TRBJ2-3 TRBD2 TRBV7-8 15 . CASSSTSGVTDTQYF TGTGCCAGCAGCTCGACTAGCGGGGTAACAGATACGCAGTATTTT
TRBJ2-2 . TRBV7-9 14 . CASSHPSGTGELFF TGTGCCAGCAGCCACCCTTCCGGCACCGGGGAGCTGTTTTTT
TRBJ2-3 . TRBV6-1 16 . CASSEGPLATTDTQYF TGTGCCAGCAGTGAAGGGCCTCTAGCAACCACAGATACGCAGTATTTT
TRBJ2-7 . TRBV6-1 12 . CASRGETYEQYF TGTGCCAGCAGGGGAGAGACTTACGAGCAGTACTTC
TRBJ2-7 . TRBV6-1 11 . CASRFNYEQYF TGTGCCAGCAGGTTCAACTACGAGCAGTACTTC
TRBJ2-7 TRBD1 TRBV6-1 13 . CASSEVWTGGRDF TGTGCCAGCAGTGAAGTCTGGACAGGGGGCAGGGACTTC
TRBJ2-2 . TRBV28 15 . CASSLLGQNTGELFF TGTGCCAGCAGTTTATTGGGACAAAACACCGGGGAGCTGTTTTTT
TRBJ2-7 . TRBV6-6 11 . CASGSSYEQYF TGTGCCAGCGGGAGCTCCTACGAGCAGTACTTC
TRBJ1-5 . TRBV28 17 . CASSSSRGLGVRQPQHF TGTGCCAGCAGCTCAAGCCGGGGTTTAGGGGTTAGGCAGCCCCAGCATTTT
TRBJ2-7 . TRBV5-1 15 . CASSPGRGYSYEQYF TGCGCCAGCAGCCCCGGACGGGGTTACTCCTACGAGCAGTACTTC
TRBJ2-1 TRBD2 TRBV7-9 16 . CASSLGLAGALDEQFF TGTGCCAGCAGCTTGGGACTAGCGGGAGCCTTGGATGAGCAGTTCTTC
TRBJ2-1 TRBD2 TRBV6-1 15 . CASVGRGAPFGEQFF TGTGCCAGCGTGGGGCGGGGGGCTCCATTCGGTGAGCAGTTCTTC
TRBJ1-1 . TRBV28 14 . CASSFHSSRGEAFF TGTGCCAGCAGTTTCCACTCCAGCCGCGGGGAAGCTTTCTTT
TRBJ1-1 . TRBV6-6 13 . CASTLWGNTEAFF TGTGCCAGCACCCTATGGGGGAACACTGAAGCTTTCTTT
TRBJ2-5 . TRBV7-8 14 . CASSNGQFVETQYF TGTGCCAGCAGCAACGGACAGTTTGTGGAGACCCAGTACTTC
TRBJ1-1 TRBD1 TRBV28 15 . CASSARTGGGTEAFF TGTGCCAGCAGTGCCCGGACAGGGGGCGGAACTGAAGCTTTCTTT
TRBJ1-5 . TRBV28 16 . CASSRDRRRGGKAQHF TGTGCCAGCAGCCGTGACCGTAGAAGGGGCGGGAAAGCCCAGCATTTT
TRBJ2-7 TRBD2 TRBV27 17 . CASSLTISGRRGSEQYF TGTGCCAGCAGCTTGACCATTAGCGGGAGGAGAGGCTCCGAGCAGTACTTC
TRBJ1-2 . TRBV6-1 13 . CASSTGRGYGYTF TGTGCCAGCAGTACAGGGAGAGGCTATGGCTACACCTTC
TRBJ1-2 TRBD1 TRBV10-3 15 . CAISDPGQGRHGYTF TGTGCCATCAGTGACCCCGGACAGGGTAGGCACGGCTACACCTTC
TRBJ2-5 TRBD1 TRBV7-9 15 few CASSPGQVEKETQYF TGTGCCAGCAGCCCCGGACAGGTGGAAAAGGAGACCCAGTACTTC
TRBJ2-5 . TRBV19 12 . CATSDTQETQYF TGTGCCACTTCGGATACGCAAGAGACCCAGTACTTC
TRBJ2-7 TRBD1 TRBV28 14 . CASSPDRALVKQYF TGTGCCAGCAGCCCCGACAGGGCCCTGGTGAAGCAGTACTTC
TRBJ2-1 . TRBV5-1 13 . CASSLGQYNEQFF TGCGCCAGCAGCTTGGGACAGTACAATGAGCAGTTCTTC
TRBJ2-2 . TRBV7-8 13 . CASRRGGTGELFF TGTGCCAGCCGGCGGGGAGGCACCGGGGAGCTGTTTTTT
TRBJ1-4 TRBD1 TRBV7-6 15 . CASSLRPGQTEKLFF TGTGCCAGCAGCTTAAGACCGGGACAGACTGAAAAACTGTTTTTT
TRBJ2-7 . TRBV6-1 13 . CASSEARRYEQYF TGTGCCAGCAGTGAAGCGCGGCGGTACGAGCAGTACTTC
TRBJ2-7 TRBD2 TRBV6-1 14 . CASSEVGGAYEQYF TGTGCCAGCAGTGAAGTTGGGGGGGCCTACGAGCAGTACTTC
TRBJ1-2 . TRBV28 13 . CASGVRKTAGYTF TGTGCCAGCGGGGTCAGGAAAACTGCTGGCTACACCTTC
TRBJ2-2 . TRBV30 14 once CAWSPGTATGELFF TGTGCCTGGAGCCCCGGGACGGCGACCGGGGAGCTGTTTTTT
TRBJ2-6 . TRBV19 13 . CASRGEGANVLTF TGTGCCAGTAGGGGGGAAGGGGCCAACGTCCTGACTTTC
TRBJ2-7 . TRBV6-1 14 once CASSARDVAYEQYF TGTGCCAGCAGTGCCCGGGACGTAGCCTACGAGCAGTACTTC
TRBJ1-2 . TRBV6-6 15 few CASSYLDRSEHGYTF TGTGCCAGCAGTTACCTGGACAGAAGTGAACATGGCTACACCTTC
TRBJ2-1 . TRBV10-2 13 few CASTGRDGGEQFF TGCGCCAGCACAGGGCGGGACGGGGGTGAGCAGTTCTTC
TRBJ1-1 . TRBV6-1 12 . CASSVFQGEAFF TGTGCCAGCAGTGTATTTCAGGGAGAGGCTTTCTTT
TRBJ2-2 . TRBV5-1 15 . CASSPRPTNTGELFF TGCGCCAGCAGCCCCCGACCCACGAACACCGGGGAGCTGTTTTTT
TRBJ2-7 TRBD2 TRBV6-6 14 once CASSGTSGSYEQYF TGTGCCAGCAGCGGGACTAGCGGCAGCTACGAGCAGTACTTC
TRBJ1-1 . TRBV19 11 few CASSDGGEAFF TGTGCCAGTAGCGATGGTGGTGAAGCTTTCTTT
TRBJ2-3 TRBD2 TRBV5-1 16 . CASRTGTSGSRDTQYF TGCGCCAGCAGGACCGGGACTAGCGGGAGCAGGGATACGCAGTATTTT
TRBJ2-1 TRBD2 TRBV6-1 15 few CASSEALAGYNEQFF TGTGCCAGCAGTGAAGCGCTAGCGGGGTACAATGAGCAGTTCTTC
TRBJ2-5 . TRBV6-5 14 . CAIGGLGREETQYF TGTGCCATTGGGGGACTCGGGAGAGAAGAGACCCAGTACTTC